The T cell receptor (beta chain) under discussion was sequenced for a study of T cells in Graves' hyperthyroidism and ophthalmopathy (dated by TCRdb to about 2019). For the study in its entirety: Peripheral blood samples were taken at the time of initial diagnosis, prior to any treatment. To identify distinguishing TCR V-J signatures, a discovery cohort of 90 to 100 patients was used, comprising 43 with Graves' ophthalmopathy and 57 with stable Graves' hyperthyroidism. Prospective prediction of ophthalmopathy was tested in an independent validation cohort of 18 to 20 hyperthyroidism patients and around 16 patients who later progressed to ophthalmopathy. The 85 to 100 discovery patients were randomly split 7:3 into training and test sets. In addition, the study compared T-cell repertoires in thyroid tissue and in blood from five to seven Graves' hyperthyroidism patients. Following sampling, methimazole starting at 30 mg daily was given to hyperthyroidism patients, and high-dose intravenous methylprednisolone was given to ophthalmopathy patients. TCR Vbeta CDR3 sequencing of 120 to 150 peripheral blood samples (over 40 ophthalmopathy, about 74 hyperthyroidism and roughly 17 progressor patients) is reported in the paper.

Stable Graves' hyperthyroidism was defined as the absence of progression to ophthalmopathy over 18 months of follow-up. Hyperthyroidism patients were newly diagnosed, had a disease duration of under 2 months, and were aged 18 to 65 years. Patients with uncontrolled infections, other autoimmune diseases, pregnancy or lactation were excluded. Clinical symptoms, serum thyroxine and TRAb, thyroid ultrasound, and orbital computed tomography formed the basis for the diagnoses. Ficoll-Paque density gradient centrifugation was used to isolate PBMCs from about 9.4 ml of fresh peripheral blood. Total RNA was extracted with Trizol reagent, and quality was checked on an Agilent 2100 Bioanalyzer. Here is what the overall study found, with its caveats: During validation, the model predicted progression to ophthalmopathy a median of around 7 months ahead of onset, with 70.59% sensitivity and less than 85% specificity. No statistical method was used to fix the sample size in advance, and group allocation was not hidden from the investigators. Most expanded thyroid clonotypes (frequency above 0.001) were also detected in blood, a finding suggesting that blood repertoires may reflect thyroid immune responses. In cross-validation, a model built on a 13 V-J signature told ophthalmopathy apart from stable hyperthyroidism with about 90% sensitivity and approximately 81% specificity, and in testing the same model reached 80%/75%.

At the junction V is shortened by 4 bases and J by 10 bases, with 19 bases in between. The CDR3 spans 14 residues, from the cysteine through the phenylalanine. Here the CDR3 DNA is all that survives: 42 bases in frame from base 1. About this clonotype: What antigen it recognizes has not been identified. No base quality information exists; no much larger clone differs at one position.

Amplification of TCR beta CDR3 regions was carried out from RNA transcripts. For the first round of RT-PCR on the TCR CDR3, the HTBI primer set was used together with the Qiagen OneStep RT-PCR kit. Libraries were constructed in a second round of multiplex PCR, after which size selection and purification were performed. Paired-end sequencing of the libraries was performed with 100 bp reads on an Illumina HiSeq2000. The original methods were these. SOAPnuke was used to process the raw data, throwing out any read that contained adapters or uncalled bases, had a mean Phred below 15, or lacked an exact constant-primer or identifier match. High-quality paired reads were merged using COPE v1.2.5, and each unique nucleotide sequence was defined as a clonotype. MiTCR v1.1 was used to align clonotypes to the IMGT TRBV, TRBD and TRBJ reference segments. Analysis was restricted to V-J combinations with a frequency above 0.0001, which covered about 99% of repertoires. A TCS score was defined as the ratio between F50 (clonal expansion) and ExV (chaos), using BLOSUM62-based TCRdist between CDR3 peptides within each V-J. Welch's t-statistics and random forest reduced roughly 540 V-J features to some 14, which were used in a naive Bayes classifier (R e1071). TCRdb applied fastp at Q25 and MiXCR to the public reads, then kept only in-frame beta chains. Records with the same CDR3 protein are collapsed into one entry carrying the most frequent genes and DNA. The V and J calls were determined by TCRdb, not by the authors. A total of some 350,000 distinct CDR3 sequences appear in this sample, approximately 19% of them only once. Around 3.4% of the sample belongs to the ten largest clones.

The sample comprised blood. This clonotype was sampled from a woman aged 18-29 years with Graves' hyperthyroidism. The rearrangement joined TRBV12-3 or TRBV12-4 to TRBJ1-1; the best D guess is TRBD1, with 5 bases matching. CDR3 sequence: CASSSWDRLWSAFF. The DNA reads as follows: TGTGCCAGCAGTTCCTGGGACCGACTATGGTCAGCTTTCTTT.